This entry concerns a single T cell receptor (beta chain). The CDR3 consists of 15 residues. Germline assignment: CDR1 SGDLS and CDR2 YYNGEE. V lost 0 bases and J lost 0; bases outside the gene matches: 3. In TCRdb, the PCR reads were re-called with MiXCR into one record per CDR3 protein. The sample contains some 97,000 distinct CDR3 sequences, around 33% of which appear only once. The data were taken from a study of molecular identifiers for immune sequencing clone quantification. The sequence was obtained from a human donor in good health. Some libraries in this study had Jurkat cell RNA spiked in. V is TRBV9 and J is TRBJ2-7, with 7 positions matching TRBD1. The sample comprised naive CD8+ T cells from blood, with Jurkat cell RNA spiked in. The subset here: FACS-sorted CD8+CD4-CCR7+CD45RA+ naive T cells. The CDR3 loop reads CASSVASGGSYEQYF. CDR3 in DNA: TGTGCCAGCAGCGTAGCGTCAGGGGGCTCCTACGAGCAGTACTTC.